Given below is one T cell receptor beta chain in context. The junction does not match germline at one end; this may be a read error. This specimen comes from a study of blood T cells in healthy people across ages. CDR3 size: 15 residues. CDR1 is MGHRA and CDR2 is YSYEKL in the germline V gene. A sample-barcoded 5' primer and a J-beta primer mix were used in a second PCR of roughly 7 to 12 cycles. TCRdb itself ran the 5' RACE reads through MiXCR, one entry per CDR3 protein. The table includes around 780,000 distinct CDR3 sequences, more than 50% detected once. Around 10 milliliters of peripheral blood were drawn from each donor. Isolation of PBMCs gave at least 6.5 million cells per sample.

The chain recombines TRBV4-1 with TRBJ1-2; D might be TRBD1 (5 bases). Sequences were obtained from blood. This TCR came from a man between 40 and 49 years old in good health. The CDR3 nucleotides are TGCGCCAGCAGCCAAGAAGTGCGGGGGAGGCATGGCCACACCTTC. Its translation is CASSQEVRGRHGHTF.